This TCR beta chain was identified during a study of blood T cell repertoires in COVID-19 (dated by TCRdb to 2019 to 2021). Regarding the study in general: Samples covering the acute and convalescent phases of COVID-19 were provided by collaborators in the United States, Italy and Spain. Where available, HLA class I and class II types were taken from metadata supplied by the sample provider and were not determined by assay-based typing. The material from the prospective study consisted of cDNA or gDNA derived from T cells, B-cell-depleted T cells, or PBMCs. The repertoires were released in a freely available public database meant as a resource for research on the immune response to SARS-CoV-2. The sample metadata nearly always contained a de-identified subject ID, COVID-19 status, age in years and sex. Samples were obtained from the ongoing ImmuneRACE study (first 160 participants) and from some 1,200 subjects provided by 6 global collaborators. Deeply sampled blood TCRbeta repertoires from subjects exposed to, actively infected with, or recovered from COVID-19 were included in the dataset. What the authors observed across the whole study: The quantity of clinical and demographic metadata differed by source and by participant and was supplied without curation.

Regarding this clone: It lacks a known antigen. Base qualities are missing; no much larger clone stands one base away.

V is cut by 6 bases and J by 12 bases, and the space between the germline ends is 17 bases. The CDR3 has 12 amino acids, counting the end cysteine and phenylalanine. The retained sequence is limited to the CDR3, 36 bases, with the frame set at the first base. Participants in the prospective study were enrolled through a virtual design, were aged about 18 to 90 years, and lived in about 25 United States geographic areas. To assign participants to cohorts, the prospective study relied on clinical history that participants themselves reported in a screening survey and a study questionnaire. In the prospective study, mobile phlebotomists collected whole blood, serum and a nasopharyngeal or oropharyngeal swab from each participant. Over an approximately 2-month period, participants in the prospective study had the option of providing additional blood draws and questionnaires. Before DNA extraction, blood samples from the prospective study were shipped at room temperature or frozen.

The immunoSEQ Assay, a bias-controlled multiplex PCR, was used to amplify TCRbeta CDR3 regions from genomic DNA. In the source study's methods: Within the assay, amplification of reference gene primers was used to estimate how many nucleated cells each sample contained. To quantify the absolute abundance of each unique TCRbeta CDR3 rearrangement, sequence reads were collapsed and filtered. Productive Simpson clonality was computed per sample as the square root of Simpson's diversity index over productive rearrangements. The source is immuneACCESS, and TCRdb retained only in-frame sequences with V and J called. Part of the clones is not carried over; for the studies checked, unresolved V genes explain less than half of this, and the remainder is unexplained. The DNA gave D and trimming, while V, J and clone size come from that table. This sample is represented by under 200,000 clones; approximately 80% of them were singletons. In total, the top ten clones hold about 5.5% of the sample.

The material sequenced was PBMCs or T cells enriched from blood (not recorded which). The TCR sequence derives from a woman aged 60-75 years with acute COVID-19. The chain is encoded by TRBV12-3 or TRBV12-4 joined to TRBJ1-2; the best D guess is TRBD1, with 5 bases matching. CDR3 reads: CASSPGQGSDTF. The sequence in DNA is TGTGCCAGCAGCCCAGGGCAGGGCTCAGACACCTTC.